This record looks at one T cell receptor beta chain sequence and its context. The antigen is undetermined. Libraries were prepared by immunoSEQ multiplex PCR; TCRdb keeps only in-frame clonotypes and omits some of them. The sample has about 8,000 clones; approximately 67% are singletons. CDR3 length: 16 residues. The sample belongs to a study of T cells in tumors after PD-1 blockade. Regarding the study as a whole: Clonal replacement, not reinvigoration, is suggested for expanded exhausted CD8+ clones after therapy.

The specimen comprised tumor tissue, sampled after anti-PD-1 treatment. This sequence was found in a human donor with basal cell carcinoma. The chain combines TRBV21-1 with TRBJ1-1. TRBV21-1 is noted as a pseudogene. The CDR3, as DNA: TGTGCCAGCAGTCATTGTTTAGCTACAATTCGCACTGAAGCTTTCTTT. Translated: CASSHCLATIRTEAFF.